Listed below are T cell receptor beta chains from one sample, sequenced in a study of T cell responses to AZD1222 COVID-19 vaccine. Produced via immunoSEQ multiplex PCR; TCRdb's table is partial and in-frame only. Of about 200,000 clones detected, approximately 93% appear once; the ten largest clones hold more than 0.8%. The material was peripheral blood, obtained 28 days after the second AZD1222 dose. The receptors come from an adult who received the AZD1222 COVID-19 vaccine. CDR3s include the opening cysteine and the closing phenylalanine or tryptophan. The D gene is left open where the match is weak. Clone size is not always given. Where it is, it says once, few, many or a class for expanded clones.

j_call clone_size d_call v_call cdr3_nt cdr3_aa
TRBJ1-1 NA NA TRBV4-2 TGTGCCAGCAGCCAAGGGGGACAAACGAACACTGAAGCTTTCTTT CASSQGGQTNTEAFF
TRBJ2-5 few NA TRBV4-1 TGCGCCAGCAGCCTGACTGGACAGCTACAAGAGACCCAGTACTTC CASSLTGQLQETQYF
TRBJ1-6 NA NA TRBV5-6 TGTGCCAGCAGCTGGGGACACGGATATAATTCACCCCTCCACTTT CASSWGHGYNSPLHF
TRBJ1-2 NA TRBD1 TRBV7-9 TGTGCCAGCAGCTTGGGACAGGATGCCGGTGGCTACACCTTC CASSLGQDAGGYTF
TRBJ2-1 NA TRBD2 TRBV7-9 TGTGCCAGCAGCTGGGGGGGTAGCTCCTACAATGAGCAGTTCTTC CASSWGGSSYNEQFF
TRBJ1-2 NA NA TRBV30 TGTGCCTGGAGTGCCCTCTATGGCTACACCTTC CAWSALYGYTF
TRBJ2-7 NA NA TRBV19 TGTGCCAGTAGTACCCAGGGCACCTACGAGCAGTACTTC CASSTQGTYEQYF
TRBJ2-1 NA NA TRBV2 TGTGCCAGCAGTGAGATAGGGGGGGCCTCCGATGAGCAGTTCTTC CASSEIGGASDEQFF
TRBJ2-4 NA TRBD2 TRBV7-9 TGTGCCAGCAGCTATCCGGGACTCCGGGAGGTCAAAAACATTCAGTACTTC CASSYPGLREVKNIQYF
TRBJ2-1 NA NA TRBV29-1 TGCAGCGTTGGAGGGCGGGTGTACAATGAGCAGTTCTTC CSVGGRVYNEQFF
TRBJ2-3 NA TRBD2 TRBV18 TGTGCCAGCTCACCCTCTAGCGGGGGAGTCCAAGATACGCAGTATTTT CASSPSSGGVQDTQYF
TRBJ1-2 NA NA TRBV2 TGTGCCAGCAGTGAAGCGAGGTCGGCAGGGAGAGGCTACACCTTC CASSEARSAGRGYTF
TRBJ1-2 NA NA TRBV2 TGTGCCGGGACCGGGCCGGGGGGGGTCCGCCGGTATGGCTACACCTTC CAGTGPGGVRRYGYTF
TRBJ2-7 NA NA TRBV6-5 TGTGCCAGCCTAACCAGAGGGTGGGGCGAGCAGTACTTC CASLTRGWGEQYF
TRBJ2-1 NA TRBD2 TRBV6-5 TGTGCCAGCATCACGGCGGCTAGCGGGGGGGGTGAGCAGTTCTTC CASITAASGGGEQFF
TRBJ2-1 NA NA TRBV29-1 TGCAGCGTTGCCAGGGGTGGTAATGAGCAGTTCTTC CSVARGGNEQFF
TRBJ2-3 NA NA TRBV29-1 TGCAGCGTTGAAGGTCAGACAGATACGCAGTATTTT CSVEGQTDTQYF
TRBJ1-4 NA NA TRBV11-2 TGTGCCAGCACACCCGACCCAGCAACTAATGAAAAACTGTTTTTT CASTPDPATNEKLFF
TRBJ1-1 once TRBD1 TRBV18 TGTGCCAGCTCACCTGGACAGGACACTGAAGCTTTCTTT CASSPGQDTEAFF
TRBJ1-2 NA NA TRBV6-5 TGTGCCAGCAGTTACTCTGTGGGACAAGACTATGGCTACACCTTC CASSYSVGQDYGYTF
TRBJ1-6 NA NA TRBV6-5 TGTGCCAGCAGTTCTACAGGGATTTCACCCCTCCACTTT CASSSTGISPLHF
TRBJ2-7 NA NA TRBV9 TGTGCCAGCAGCGTAGGAGCGGACCGGTTTTACGAGCAGTACTTC CASSVGADRFYEQYF
TRBJ2-4 NA TRBD1 TRBV3-1/TRBV3-2 TGTGCCAGCAGCGAAACAGGGGGCGGGTTGAACATTCAGTACTTC CASSETGGGLNIQYF
TRBJ2-3 NA NA TRBV10-2 TGCGCCAGCAGTGAGGGGCTCACAGATACGCAGTATTTT CASSEGLTDTQYF
TRBJ1-2 NA NA TRBV25-1 TGTGCCAGCAGAGCAATTTTACAGGGCCATGTGGACTATGGCTACACCTTC CASRAILQGHVDYGYTF
TRBJ1-6 NA NA TRBV9 TGTGCCAGCAGCGTAGCTAGGGCCGAATCGCCCCTCCACTTT CASSVARAESPLHF
TRBJ1-5 NA NA TRBV7-8 TGTGCCAGCAGCTTAGCTGGGTTTCAGCCCCAGCATTTT CASSLAGFQPQHF
TRBJ1-2 NA NA TRBV18 TGTGCCAGCTCACCACCGAGTTCCACGGTGGGCTATGGCTACACCTTC CASSPPSSTVGYGYTF
TRBJ1-2 NA TRBD1 TRBV4-3 TGCGCCAGCAGCCACGGGACAGGGTCTAAGTCTAACTATGGCTACACCTTC CASSHGTGSKSNYGYTF
TRBJ2-7 NA NA TRBV6-6 TGTGCCAGCAGTTACATTGGACAGCCATACGAGCAGTACTTC CASSYIGQPYEQYF
TRBJ1-2 NA NA TRBV28 TGTGCCAGCATCCCGGACGGGGGGGTCTATGGCTACACCTTC CASIPDGGVYGYTF
TRBJ1-4 NA NA TRBV6-6 TGTGCCAGCAGCGAGCGGCAGAAACTGTTTTTT CASSERQKLFF
TRBJ2-3 NA NA TRBV6-2/TRBV6-3 TGTGCCAGCAGTTCACCCACCACTAGCACAGATACGCAGTATTTT CASSSPTTSTDTQYF
TRBJ1-6 NA TRBD1 TRBV5-1 TGCGCCAGCAGCCAAGGACAGGGTGCTTCACCCCTCCACTTT CASSQGQGASPLHF
TRBJ1-3 NA NA TRBV25-1 TGTGCCAGCAGTGAATATTACAGGGCTACGGGAAACACCATATATTTT CASSEYYRATGNTIYF
TRBJ1-6 NA TRBD1 TRBV7-8 TGTGCCAGCAGCTTACCCGGGACAGGGGCCGGCTCACCCCTCCACTTT CASSLPGTGAGSPLHF
TRBJ1-1 NA NA TRBV30 TGTGCCTGGAAGTTCGGCAGCATGAACACTGAAGCTTTCTTT CAWKFGSMNTEAFF
TRBJ1-4 NA TRBD1 TRBV5-1 TGCGCCAGCAGCTTACAGGGGACTAATGAAAAACTGTTTTTT CASSLQGTNEKLFF
TRBJ1-6 NA NA TRBV9 TGTGCCAGCAGCTCCCAACCGATGGGACGCTACAATTCACCCCTCCACTTT CASSSQPMGRYNSPLHF
TRBJ1-2 NA TRBD1 TRBV6-1 TGTGCCAGCAGTGAAGCCCCGACAGGGGCCTATGGCTACACCTTC CASSEAPTGAYGYTF
TRBJ2-7 once NA TRBV7-8 TGTGCCAGCAGGTTCAACGTACAGGGGGGGACTTACGAGCAGTACTTC CASRFNVQGGTYEQYF
TRBJ1-5 NA TRBD1 TRBV19 TGTGCCAGTAGTGTGGGACAGATGGACAATCAGCCCCAGCATTTT CASSVGQMDNQPQHF